These 29 T cell receptor beta chains were all obtained from the same sample, sequenced in a study of shared clonotypes between healthy human individuals. Clones were sequenced by immunoSEQ multiplex PCR, and TCRdb holds only the in-frame ones, with some missing. The sample has roughly 700,000 clones, around two thirds seen once. The sequencing sample was made of memory CD4+ T cells sorted from blood. The subset: CD45RA-negative fraction. These receptors were taken from a woman in her twenties or thirties in good health.

About this clone: This sample also contains other DNA sequences that code for the same CDR3. The V and J genes are TRBV7-2 and TRBJ1-2, with a possible D match to TRBD1 (5 bases). The CDR3 is made up of 14 amino acids. Trimming removed 1 base from V and 0 bases from J, with 6 bases in between. CDR1 SGHTA and CDR2 FQGNSA come from the germline V gene. The CDR3 loop reads CASSLDRSNYGYTF. The CDR3 coding sequence is TGTGCCAGCAGCTTAGACAGGTCTAACTATGGCTACACCTTC.

This chain joins TRBV6-5 and TRBJ2-5; D uncertain. Trimming took off 4 bases at V and 3 bases at J, with 3 bases between the two ends. The germline CDR1 and CDR2 sequences are MNHEY and SVGAGI. CDR3 length: 11 residues. Written as DNA, the CDR3 is TGTGCCAGCAGTTCAAAAGAGACCCAGTACTTC. Translating gives CASSSKETQYF.

The chain employs TRBV9 and TRBJ2-1; 7 bases agree with TRBD1. Germline CDR1 is SGDLS and CDR2 is YYNGEE. V lost 4 bases, J lost 1 base, and 11 bases stayed unmatched. This CDR3 contains 17 residues. CDR3 protein: CASSHGPDRESYNEQFF. The CDR3, as DNA: TGTGCCAGCAGCCACGGACCCGACAGGGAATCCTACAATGAGCAGTTCTTC.

This rearrangement joins TRBV15 to TRBJ2-7; TRBD1 agrees at 7 bases. Looked up from germline, CDR1 is LNHNV and CDR2 is YYDKDF (reference sequence). V shed 2 bases and J 6 bases; nucleotides not matched to a gene: 4. This CDR3 spans 13 amino acids. The CDR3 here is CATSRQGQLEQYF. The CDR3, as DNA: TGTGCCACCAGCAGACAGGGACAGCTCGAGCAGTACTTC.

This clone showed up just once. Possible read error: a much larger clone is one base away. The chain has TRBV5-5 and TRBJ2-2; D not resolved. This CDR3 region has 11 residues. Trimming stripped 3 bases from V and 4 bases from J, with 1 base between. CDR1 is SGHKS and CDR2 is YYEKEE in the germline V gene (reference sequence). As DNA, the CDR3 is TGTGCCAGCAGCTCCACCGGGGAGCTGTTTTTT. Amino acids: CASSSTGELFF.

V gene TRBV7-8 combines with J gene TRBJ1-2, with D possibly matching TRBD1 (6 bases). Trimming took off 5 bases at V and 4 bases at J, with 17 bases between the two ends. This CDR3 region has 15 residues. Germline values: CDR1 SGHVS, CDR2 FQNEAQ. The CDR3 spells CASSPSPGVSYGYTF. In nucleotides, the CDR3 is TGTGCCAGCAGCCCTTCCCCAGGGGTTAGCTATGGCTACACCTTC.

The chain has TRBV7-8 and TRBJ2-1, with TRBD1 matching over 8 bases. V lost 5 bases, J lost 6 bases, and 6 bases stayed unmatched. In germline, CDR1 is SGHVS, CDR2 FQNEAQ. There are 14 residues in the CDR3. In DNA, the CDR3 is TGTGCCAGCAGCCCAGGACAGGGCGTCAATGAGCAGTTCTTC. Protein sequence: CASSPGQGVNEQFF.

The chain combines TRBV5-1 with TRBJ1-1, with TRBD1 as a possible D gene (6 bases). This CDR3 spans 15 amino acids. The germline V gene encodes CDR1 SGHRS and CDR2 YFSETQ. Between the trimmed V and J ends, which lost 4 bases and 1 base, there was a span of 14 bases. CDR3 region: CASSPWGGGNTEAFF. DNA for the CDR3: TGCGCCAGCAGCCCCTGGGGGGGCGGGAACACTGAAGCTTTCTTT.

The chain has TRBV14 and TRBJ2-1; D may be TRBD2 (5 bases). Looked up from germline, CDR1 is SGHDN and CDR2 is FVKESK. V shed 4 bases and J shed 13 bases, with 11 bases lying between them. The CDR3 spans 11 residues. For the CDR3, the DNA is TGTGCCAGCAGCCCGGGATTTTCCCAGTTCTTC. It encodes CASSPGFSQFF. Combining the CDR3 with reference TRBV14 and TRBJ2-1 gives the whole variable domain EAGVTQFPSHSVIEKGQTVTLRCDPISGHDNLYWYRRVMGKEIKFLLHFVKESKQDESGMPNNRFLAERTGGTYSTLKVQPAELEDSGVYFCASSPGFSQFFGPGTRLTVL.

The chain uses TRBV11-2 and TRBJ2-7; a possible D gene is TRBD1 (6 bases). Germline assignment: CDR1 SGHAT and CDR2 FQNNGV. CDR3 length: 14 residues. V gave up 1 base and J gave up 7 bases, with 14 bases separating them. CDR3 amino acids: CASSLVQGGLEQYF. Here the CDR3 DNA reads TGTGCCAGCAGCTTAGTACAGGGTGGATTGGAGCAGTACTTC.

J is TRBJ2-1 and V is TRBV19, with TRBD2 identical over 7 bases. CDR3 length equals 15 residues. Germline V CDR1 and CDR2: LNHDA, SQIVND (reference sequence). V was clipped by 8 bases and J by 8 bases; unmatched bases: 15. The CDR3 region is CASWEGGSSSDEQFF. The CDR3, as DNA: TGTGCCAGTTGGGAGGGCGGGAGTTCGTCGGATGAGCAGTTCTTC.

The chain carries TRBV5-1 and TRBJ1-2; 8 bases fit TRBD1. Looked up from germline, CDR1 is SGHRS and CDR2 is YFSETQ. V lost 5 bases, J lost 3 bases, and 6 bases stayed unmatched. The CDR3 contains 14 residues. As DNA, the CDR3 is TGCGCCAGCAGTCCGACAGGGGTTGACTATGGCTACACCTTC. Translated: CASSPTGVDYGYTF.

V gene TRBV11-2 combines with J gene TRBJ2-3; D unresolved. Trimming took 5 bases from V and 7 from J, leaving 22 bases between them. The germline gives CDR1 SGHAT, CDR2 FQNNGV. The CDR3 totals 16 residues. In DNA form, the CDR3 reads TGTGCCAGCAGCACCCTGAGGTCCGCGACCCCTAATACGCAGTATTTT. This translates into CASSTLRSATPNTQYF.

The rearrangement uses TRBV21-1 and TRBJ1-4; the table's D call TRBD1 went unverified against the DNA. TRBV21-1 is given as a pseudogene. The CDR3 extends over 15 amino acids. CDR3 residues: CASSKVGRVTIGLFF. CDR3 DNA sequence: TGTGCCAGCAGCAAAGTGGGCAGGGTTACGATTGGACTGTTTTTT.

The chain carries TRBV15 and TRBJ1-5; D gene unclear. Germline V lookup: CDR1 LNHNV, CDR2 YYDKDF (reference sequence). The V gene lost 0 bases and the J gene lost 1 base, with 13 bases spanning the gap. The CDR3 is 17 amino acids. The CDR3 region is CATSRDRPAWSNQPQHF. The CDR3, as DNA: TGTGCCACCAGCAGAGATCGGCCAGCTTGGAGCAATCAGCCCCAGCATTTT.

The gene calls are TRBV6-5 and TRBJ1-2; 9 nucleotides match TRBD1. The V segment lost 8 bases and the J segment 3 bases; nucleotides outside the gene matches: 7. In germline, CDR1 is MNHEY, CDR2 SVGAGI. The CDR3 spans 14 residues. The CDR3 nucleotides read TGTGCCAGCGGCAAAGGGACAGGGTACTATGGCTACACCTTC. Its protein is CASGKGTGYYGYTF.

Only one count was recorded for this clone. This chain links TRBV6-5 with TRBJ2-4; D may be TRBD1 or TRBD2 (6 bases each). CDR1 and CDR2 (germline): MNHEY, SVGAGI. The CDR3 extends over 15 amino acids. Trimming stripped 0 bases from V and 3 bases from J, with 9 bases between. The CDR3 region is CASSYSGGDKNIQYF. In nucleotides, the CDR3 is TGTGCCAGCAGTTACTCCGGGGGCGACAAAAACATTCAGTACTTC.

This clone was seen a few times. CDR3 DNA sequence: TGTGCCAGCAGCCCAACTAGCGGACTTAGAGATACGCAGTATTTT. This translates into CASSPTSGLRDTQYF. V is TRBV5-4 and J is TRBJ2-3, with TRBD2 matching over 8 bases. The CDR3 has 15 amino acids. The V and J ends lost 4 bases and 5 bases, in that order; junction bases with no gene match: 9. Germline-derived CDR1 and CDR2 are SGHNT and YYREEE (reference sequence).

This rearrangement joins TRBV27 to TRBJ1-2; 10 nucleotides line up with TRBD1. The germline CDR1 and CDR2 sequences are MNHEY and SMNVEV (reference sequence). Trimming took 2 bases from V and 10 from J; bases not matched to a gene: 10. The CDR3 totals 15 residues. This CDR3 reads CASSLKALGQGFYTF. The CDR3 region has the DNA TGTGCCAGCAGTTTAAAGGCCCTGGGACAGGGGTTCTACACCTTC.

This clone was picked up one time. The genes are TRBV7-2 and TRBJ2-1; D is ambiguous. Trimming took off 5 bases at V and 2 bases at J, with 10 bases between the two ends. CDR3 length: 14 amino acids. From germline, CDR1 is SGHTA and CDR2 FQGNSA. The CDR3 region is CASSTLLPYNEQFF. The DNA of the CDR3 is TGTGCCAGCAGCACCCTACTACCCTACAATGAGCAGTTCTTC.

The J gene is TRBJ2-1, the V gene TRBV7-9, with TRBD1 identical over 9 bases. Germline lookup yields CDR1 SEHNR and CDR2 FQNEAQ (reference sequence). The ends lost 1 base at V and 7 bases at J; junction bases unmatched: 5. The CDR3 extends over 15 amino acids. CDR3 sequence (DNA): TGTGCCAGCAGCTTAGGGGACAGGGTAGGTAATGAGCAGTTCTTC. This encodes CASSLGDRVGNEQFF. Full variable domain (remainder filled in from reference TRBV7-9 and TRBJ2-1): DTGVSQNPRHKITKRGQNVTFRCDPISEHNRLYWYRQTLGQGPEFLTYFQNEAQLEKSRLLSDRFSAERPKGSFSTLEIQRTEQGDSAMYLCASSLGDRVGNEQFFGPGTRLTVL.

This rearrangement joins TRBV5-1 to TRBJ2-3, with a weak D call TRBD2 (6 bases). The CDR3 is made up of 14 amino acids. The ends were cut back, 2 bases at V and 5 bases at J, with 12 bases in the middle. CDR1 and CDR2 from the germline V gene are SGHRS and YFSETQ. The CDR3 loop reads CASSFGLALDTQYF. In DNA, the CDR3 is TGCGCCAGCAGCTTTGGGCTAGCGTTAGATACGCAGTATTTT.

This clone was detected only a few times. The rearrangement uses TRBV28 and TRBJ1-1, with D perhaps TRBD1 (6 bases). Germline assignment: CDR1 MDHEN and CDR2 SYDVKM. CDR3 length: 17 amino acids. The V and J ends lost 4 bases and 7 bases respectively, with 25 bases between them. For the CDR3, the DNA is TGTGCCAGCAGTTATAAAGCGCTCGTACAGGGCGATGGTGAAGCTTTCTTT. Translation: CASSYKALVQGDGEAFF.

The chain joins TRBV6-5 to TRBJ2-1; perhaps TRBD1 as D (6 bases). CDR1 and CDR2 from the germline V gene are MNHEY and SVGAGI. The CDR3 consists of 14 residues. V lost 2 bases and J lost 10, with 15 bases in between. DNA for the CDR3: TGTGCCAGCAGTTACGGGGGCCCGCCCAGGGAGCAGTTCTTC. Protein sequence: CASSYGGPPREQFF.

This chain joins TRBV5-4 and TRBJ2-1; 7 positions agree with TRBD1. J was trimmed by 4 bases and V by 6 bases; bases with no gene match: 10. The CDR3 contains 15 residues. CDR1 SGHNT and CDR2 YYREEE come from the germline V gene (reference sequence). As DNA, the CDR3 is TGTGCCAGCAATTCTCAGGGGGAGCCTTACAATGAGCAGTTCTTC. Its translation: CASNSQGEPYNEQFF.

J is TRBJ2-5 and V is TRBV5-1, with 9 bases aligning to TRBD1. Germline assignment: CDR1 SGHRS and CDR2 YFSETQ. V was clipped by 3 bases and J by 4 bases; unmatched bases: 7. There are 15 residues in the CDR3. The CDR3 reads CASSSGQGVRETQYF. DNA of the CDR3: TGCGCCAGCAGCTCGGGACAGGGTGTAAGAGAGACCCAGTACTTC.

This chain joins TRBV29-1 and TRBJ2-5; 9 bases match TRBD1. The J call may be incorrect, as the DNA end agrees better with TRBJ2-7. Germline lookup yields CDR1 SQVTM and CDR2 ANQGSEA. The CDR3 spans 12 residues. The CDR3 DNA follows: TGCAGCGGGAGGACAGGGGCCAACGAGCAGTACTTC. Residues: CSGRTGANEQYF.

The genes are TRBV5-1 and TRBJ1-4; D unresolved. Germline assignment: CDR1 SGHRS and CDR2 YFSETQ. The CDR3 loop spans 13 amino acids. Trimming pared 3 bases from V and 8 bases from J, leaving 11 bases between. Here the CDR3 DNA reads TGCGCCAGCAGCTCCGGACCCGCCGAAAAACTGTTTTTT. Translated, it gives CASSSGPAEKLFF.

The chain uses TRBV4-1 and TRBJ1-6; D is undetermined. The germline V gene encodes CDR1 MGHRA and CDR2 YSYEKL. The CDR3 runs 14 residues. Deletions cut 3 bases from V and 9 bases from J, with 12 bases between. In DNA, the CDR3 is TGCGCCAGCAGCCAGCCCTATCTGGTTTCACCCCTCCACTTT. Translated: CASSQPYLVSPLHF.